Listed below are T cell receptor beta chains from one sample, sequenced in a study of blood T cell repertoires in COVID-19. The table came from immunoSEQ multiplex PCR; TCRdb's copy has only in-frame clones and leaves some out. Of roughly 300,000 clones in the sample, roughly four fifths were seen once. Sequenced sample: peripheral blood. The receptors come from a woman aged 45-59 years who had recovered from COVID-19. Each CDR3 is given with its conserved first and last residue. Each record gives: D gene, V gene, J gene, CDR3 protein, CDR3 DNA. A D gene is named only where the DNA matches it firmly.

TRBD1,TRBV5-4,TRBJ2-2,CASSYLTGPLQGALELFF,TGTGCCAGCAGTTATTTAACGGGGCCTCTACAGGGGGCCCTGGAGCTGTTTTTT
-,TRBV18,TRBJ1-1,CASSPNLVAGEAFF,TGTGCCAGCTCACCAAACTTGGTTGCTGGTGAAGCTTTCTTT
-,TRBV19,TRBJ2-5,CASSSSGGETQYF,TGTGCCAGTAGTAGTTCGGGGGGCGAGACCCAGTACTTC
TRBD1,TRBV5-1,TRBJ1-1,CASSLAGTGGNTEAFF,TGCGCCAGCAGCTTGGCGGGGACAGGAGGCAACACTGAAGCTTTCTTT
-,TRBV25-1,TRBJ2-7,CASSGPSGNEQYF,TGTGCCAGCAGTGGGCCCTCAGGAAACGAGCAGTACTTC
-,TRBV6-2/TRBV6-3,TRBJ2-7,CASSPDRYEQYF,TGTGCCAGCAGTCCCGACAGGTACGAGCAGTACTTC
TRBD1,TRBV10-1,TRBJ2-1,CAIRQGSSYNEQFF,TGCGCCATCCGACAGGGTTCATCCTACAATGAGCAGTTCTTC
-,TRBV27,TRBJ1-1,CASSPNYVEAFF,TGTGCCAGCAGTCCCAACTATGTCGAAGCTTTCTTT
-,TRBV7-2,TRBJ2-3,CASSLVVGAGTDTQYF,TGTGCCAGCAGCTTAGTGGTTGGCGCGGGCACAGATACGCAGTATTTT
TRBD1,TRBV6-5,TRBJ2-7,CASRGTGRSYEQYF,TGTGCCAGCAGGGGGACAGGGAGATCCTACGAGCAGTACTTC
-,TRBV19,TRBJ1-1,CASSILSDIQNTEAFF,TGTGCCAGTAGTATACTATCGGACATCCAGAACACTGAAGCTTTCTTT
TRBD1,TRBV9,TRBJ2-7,CASSTGTGGEQYF,TGTGCCAGCAGCACCGGGACAGGGGGCGAGCAGTACTTC
TRBD2,TRBV27,TRBJ2-7,CASSSLTSGGQGLSVEQYF,TGTGCCAGCAGTTCACTGACCTCGGGGGGGCAAGGACTATCCGTCGAGCAGTACTTC
-,TRBV7-2,TRBJ2-7,CASSSGVLSSYGQYF,TGTGCCAGCAGCTCCGGAGTGTTGAGCTCCTACGGGCAGTACTTC
TRBD2,TRBV20-1,TRBJ2-5,CSASLAGKETQYF,TGCAGTGCTAGTCTAGCGGGAAAAGAGACCCAGTACTTC
-,TRBV1,TRBJ2-1,CTSSQGSRGAYNEQFF,TGCACCAGCAGCCAAGGATCGCGGGGGGCTTACAATGAGCAGTTCTTC
-,TRBV14,TRBJ1-1,CASSRSRVNTEAFF,TGTGCCAGCAGCCGTAGTAGAGTCAACACTGAAGCTTTCTTT
-,TRBV18,TRBJ2-6,CASSPPGTGYSGANVLTF,TGTGCCAGCTCACCGCCCGGGACTGGATACTCTGGGGCCAACGTCCTGACTTTC
-,TRBV9,TRBJ2-1,CASSVERGEQFF,TGTGCCAGCAGCGTAGAAAGGGGTGAGCAGTTCTTC
-,TRBV7-2,TRBJ2-3,CASSLVVSGGTDTQYF,TGTGCCAGCAGCTTAGTGGTCTCAGGAGGGACAGATACGCAGTATTTT
-,TRBV6-4,TRBJ2-3,CASQAQVSSTDTQYF,TGTGCCAGCCAGGCTCAGGTCTCTAGCACAGATACGCAGTATTTT
-,TRBV4-3,TRBJ1-1,CASSQVDKYTEAFF,TGCGCCAGCAGCCAAGTGGACAAGTACACTGAAGCTTTCTTT